The T cell receptor beta chain under discussion was sequenced for a study of T cells after posttransplantation cyclophosphamide. Whole-study findings and limits: Blood and skin or GI T cell repertoires showed limited TRB overlap. Donor CD8+ memory clones often dominated recipient blood repertoires at later times.

Data came from immunoSEQ multiplex PCR; TCRdb stores just in-frame clones and leaves some out. The table lists almost 10,000 clones, around 90% of them singletons. This clone was recorded once. Its antigen is as yet unknown. This CDR3 comprises 16 residues. V trimming: 5 bases; J trimming: 8 bases; junction bases outside the gene matches: 8. Germline loops: CDR1 PRHDT, CDR2 FYEKMQ (reference sequence). Control samples came 1 year after myeloablative marrow transplants with methotrexate plus calcineurin inhibitor. The sequence came from a male patient in his 50s who received an allogeneic stem cell transplant from an unrelated donor, was CMV-positive, and had chronic GVHD only. Some T cells may be provided by the graft donor. The chain links TRBV13 to TRBJ2-1; 14 nucleotides match TRBD2. This specimen was PBMCs, taken about 430 days after allogeneic stem cell transplant with calcineurin inhibitor and methotrexate. CDR3 sequence reads: CASSAGTSGSKDEQFF. The CDR3 DNA reads TGTGCCAGCAGCGCCGGGACTAGCGGGAGCAAGGATGAGCAGTTCTTC.